Below, 7 T cell receptor beta chains from the same sample are listed, as sequenced in a study of blood T cell repertoires in COVID-19. TCRdb keeps only in-frame clones here, not all; method: immunoSEQ multiplex PCR. Of more than 350,000 clones listed, 80% to 90% are singletons. Sequences were obtained from PBMCs or T cells enriched from blood (not recorded which). The receptor source for this set is a woman aged 45 to 65 who had recovered from COVID-19.

The chain recombines TRBV3-1 (or the pseudogene TRBV3-2) with TRBJ2-1; 10 positions agree with TRBD1. The CDR3 runs to 16 residues. CDR1 is LGHDT and CDR2 is YNNKEL in the germline V gene (reference sequence). With V trimmed by 1 base and J by 6 bases, 6 bases remained unmatched. DNA of the CDR3: TGTGCCAGCAGCCAAGGAGGGGGACAGGGGTCCAATGAGCAGTTCTTC. Translation gives CASSQGGGQGSNEQFF.

The J gene is TRBJ1-6, the V gene TRBV21-1; the DNA was not used to check the table's D call, TRBD1. TRBV21-1 is shown as a pseudogene. This CDR3 contains 14 residues. CDR3 nucleotides: TGTGCCAGCAGCAAAGGACAGGGGAATTCACCCCTCCACTTT. Translation gives CASSKGQGNSPLHF.

The chain recombines TRBV30 with TRBJ1-1, with a tentative D call TRBD1 (5 bases). Germline V gene lookup returns CDR1 GTSNPN and CDR2 SVGIG (reference sequence). V dropped 7 bases and J dropped 1 base, with 10 bases sitting between them. This CDR3 comprises 12 residues. The CDR3 nucleotides are TGTGCCTTGCGTCAGGGGAACACTGAAGCTTTCTTT. Protein product: CALRQGNTEAFF.

This clone was recorded many times. The V and J genes are TRBV6-4 and TRBJ2-1; tentatively, D is TRBD2 (5 bases). This CDR3 contains 14 residues. The germline CDR1 and CDR2 sequences are MRHNA and SNTAGT. V gave up 3 bases and J gave up 4 bases, with 10 bases separating them. Written as DNA, the CDR3 is TGTGCCAGCAGTGAGCGGGCCGAATACAATGAGCAGTTCTTC. It encodes CASSERAEYNEQFF.

V is TRBV30 and J is TRBJ1-6, with 7 bases lining up with TRBD1. Trimming cost V 5 bases and J 7 bases; bases outside gene matches: 5. Per the germline V gene, CDR1 is GTSNPN and CDR2 is SVGIG (reference sequence). CDR3 length: 13 residues. CDR3: CAWADRTNSPLHF. CDR3 in DNA: TGTGCCTGGGCGGACAGGACAAATTCACCCCTCCACTTT.

CDR3 DNA: TGCAGCGTTGGGTCCCGGGACAGAAATGAAGCTTTCTTT. Protein sequence: CSVGSRDRNEAFF. V and J are TRBV29-1 and TRBJ1-1, with 7 bases that match TRBD1. The V segment lost 4 bases and the J segment 7 bases; nucleotides outside the gene matches: 9. This CDR3 contains 13 residues. CDR1 and CDR2 (germline): SQVTM, ANQGSEA.

The chain couples TRBV28 to TRBJ2-1; 7 bases match TRBD2. V lost 4 bases, J lost 5 bases, and 8 bases stayed unmatched. The CDR3 sequence is 15 residues long. The germline CDR1 and CDR2 sequences are MDHEN and SYDVKM. For the CDR3, the DNA is TGTGCCAGCAGTTCCGGGGGGAATGGAAACAATGAGCAGTTCTTC. This sequence encodes CASSSGGNGNNEQFF.